This TCR beta chain was sequenced during a study of blood T cell repertoires in COVID-19. Across the study: COVID-19 samples collected from the United States, Italy and Spain covered acute and convalescent phases. PBMCs, B-cell-depleted T cells, or T cells provided the cDNA or gDNA that made up the material.

J gave up 5 bases and V 2 bases, and 5 bases lay outside the gene matches. CDR1 SGHNT and CDR2 YYREEE come from the germline V gene (reference sequence). The CDR3 is 15 residues long. In the original analysis: The authors estimated nucleated cell counts from reference gene primer amplification. Measured with immunoSEQ multiplex PCR; TCRdb has only the in-frame clones, and not every one. D and trimming were read from the DNA, whereas the V and J calls and clone size are those reported in that table. The data hold around 200,000 clones, with 80% to 90% observed a single time. What was sequenced was peripheral blood. The chain recombines TRBV5-4 with TRBJ2-2; 8 positions match TRBD1. The clonotype was recovered from a woman in her fifties or sixties with acute or convalescent COVID-19. The DNA of the CDR3 is TGTGCCAGCAGCTTAGGACAGGGATCGACCGGGGAGCTGTTTTTT. As protein: CASSLGQGSTGELFF.